A selection of T cell receptor beta chains follows, all from one sample in a study of blood T cell repertoires in COVID-19. The method was immunoSEQ multiplex PCR; TCRdb's version includes in-frame clones alone and lacks a portion of them. The sample gives around 34,000 clones, 75% to 85% of which show up once; roughly 14% is in the top ten. The sample taken for sequencing was peripheral blood. The receptors were gathered from a woman in her seventies with acute or convalescent COVID-19. Both conserved end residues are part of each CDR3. Fields, in order: J gene, D gene, clone size, V gene, CDR3 protein, CDR3 DNA. The D gene is left open where the match is weak. Clone size is stated in some rows and not others, as once, few, many or a class when expanded.

TRBJ1-4 | TRBD1 | - | TRBV19 | CASSRPRTGGDEKLFF | TGTGCCAGTAGTAGACCCCGGACAGGGGGTGACGAAAAACTGTTTTTT
TRBJ2-7 | TRBD1 | - | TRBV28 | CASSSPGQLDEQYF | TGTGCCAGCAGTTCGCCGGGACAGCTCGACGAGCAGTACTTC
TRBJ1-2 | TRBD1 | - | TRBV7-2 | CASSPDRVNYGYTF | TGTGCCAGCAGCCCGGACAGGGTCAATTATGGCTACACCTTC
TRBJ2-7 | TRBD2 | - | TRBV14 | CASSRGIPGTSVHEQYF | TGTGCCAGCAGCCGAGGAATACCCGGGACTAGCGTTCACGAGCAGTACTTC
TRBJ2-7 | TRBD1 | - | TRBV6-5 | CASRDRGFSYEQYF | TGTGCCAGCCGGGACAGGGGATTCTCCTACGAGCAGTACTTC
TRBJ1-5 | TRBD1 | - | TRBV6-5 | CASSSDRAGQPQHF | TGTGCCAGCAGTTCGGACAGGGCGGGCCAGCCCCAGCATTTT
TRBJ2-1 | TRBD1 | - | TRBV15 | CATSRDMGQGFYEQFF | TGTGCCACCAGCAGAGATATGGGACAGGGTTTCTATGAGCAGTTCTTC
TRBJ1-1 | TRBD1 | - | TRBV19 | CASSTTGTGDTEAFF | TGTGCCAGTAGTACCACCGGGACAGGGGACACTGAAGCTTTCTTT
TRBJ1-4 | - | once | TRBV28 | CASRKSGAEKLFF | TGTGCCAGCAGAAAATCAGGGGCTGAAAAACTGTTTTTT
TRBJ2-5 | TRBD2 | - | TRBV11-3 | CASSARTSGSLKETQYF | TGTGCCAGCAGCGCAAGGACTAGCGGGAGTTTGAAAGAGACCCAGTACTTC
TRBJ2-5 | - | - | TRBV24-1 | CATSVGGETQYF | TGTGCCACCAGTGTCGGGGGAGAGACCCAGTACTTC
TRBJ2-5 | TRBD1 | few | TRBV28 | CASSPTTGGVETQYF | TGTGCCAGCAGTCCAACGACAGGGGGCGTAGAGACCCAGTACTTC
TRBJ2-4 | - | - | TRBV28 | CASSFIGQSIQYF | TGTGCCAGCAGTTTTATCGGACAGTCTATTCAGTACTTC
TRBJ1-1 | TRBD1 | few | TRBV3-1/TRBV3-2 | CASSQDGRGRGEAFF | TGTGCCAGCAGCCAAGATGGCAGGGGGCGTGGTGAAGCTTTCTTT
TRBJ2-7 | - | few | TRBV6-1 | CASSEWHRSQPSSYEQYF | TGTGCCAGCAGTGAATGGCACAGGAGCCAACCTTCTTCCTACGAGCAGTACTTC
TRBJ2-7 | - | - | TRBV29-1 | CSVEGRGTSYEQYF | TGCAGCGTTGAAGGACGGGGAACCTCCTACGAGCAGTACTTC
TRBJ1-1 | - | - | TRBV4-1 | CASRGPLMNTEAFF | TGCGCCAGCAGGGGGCCCCTAATGAACACTGAAGCTTTCTTT
TRBJ2-1 | TRBD2 | once | TRBV29-1 | CSVVASGSFLRGWEQFF | TGCAGCGTTGTGGCTAGCGGGAGTTTCCTTCGGGGTTGGGAGCAGTTCTTC
TRBJ1-2 | - | - | TRBV5-6 | CASSEVRGHYGYTF | TGTGCCAGCTCGGAGGTCAGGGGCCACTATGGCTACACCTTC
TRBJ1-5 | - | - | TRBV11-2 | CASSLEGDQPQHF | TGTGCCAGCAGCTTGGAAGGGGATCAGCCCCAGCATTTT
TRBJ2-3 | - | once | TRBV7-7 | CASSLGLAVTDTQYF | TGTGCTAGCAGCTTAGGTCTAGCAGTAACAGATACGCAGTATTTT
TRBJ2-7 | TRBD1 | - | TRBV29-1 | CSVEDEGQGYEQYF | TGCAGCGTTGAAGATGAGGGACAGGGATACGAGCAGTACTTC
TRBJ2-3 | - | - | TRBV6-1 | CASSEAPGADTQYF | TGTGCCAGCAGTGAAGCTCCGGGGGCAGATACGCAGTATTTT
TRBJ1-5 | TRBD1 | - | TRBV7-9 | CASSLTGENQPQHF | TGTGCCAGCAGCTTAACAGGGGAGAATCAGCCCCAGCATTTT
TRBJ2-6 | TRBD1 | - | TRBV4-2 | CASSQGDRVIGANVLTF | TGTGCCAGCAGCCAAGGGGACAGGGTGATTGGGGCCAACGTCCTGACTTTC
TRBJ1-5 | - | - | TRBV2 | CASVQDRSNYQPQHF | TGTGCCAGCGTGCAAGACAGGAGCAACTATCAGCCCCAGCATTTT
TRBJ2-5 | TRBD2 | - | TRBV19 | CASSTGLATRETQYF | TGTGCCAGTAGTACGGGACTAGCGACCCGAGAGACCCAGTACTTC
TRBJ2-3 | TRBD1 | - | TRBV20-1 | CSASGRDRGTDTQYF | TGCAGTGCTAGTGGAAGGGACAGGGGCACAGATACGCAGTATTTT
TRBJ1-2 | TRBD1 | - | TRBV7-2 | CASSQDRKIDGYGYTF | TGTGCCAGCAGCCAGGACAGGAAAATAGATGGGTATGGCTACACCTTC
TRBJ2-2 | - | - | TRBV11-2 | CASSLEAATYTGELFF | TGTGCCAGCAGCTTAGAGGCGGCCACTTATACCGGGGAGCTGTTTTTT
TRBJ2-1 | TRBD2 | - | TRBV29-1 | CSVNVGWREGSFSGQFF | TGCAGCGTTAATGTGGGGTGGCGGGAGGGTTCTTTTAGTGGGCAGTTCTTC
TRBJ1-2 | TRBD1 | - | TRBV9 | CASSVAELGTGEGDGYTF | TGTGCCAGCAGCGTAGCCGAACTAGGGACAGGGGAAGGCGATGGCTACACCTTC
TRBJ1-2 | - | - | TRBV5-1 | CASSLGPGESYGYTF | TGCGCCAGCAGCTTGGGTCCAGGGGAGAGCTATGGCTACACCTTC
TRBJ2-2 | TRBD2 | - | TRBV28 | CASSRTSGAANTGELFF | TGTGCCAGCAGTAGGACTAGCGGGGCCGCGAACACCGGGGAGCTGTTTTTT
TRBJ2-3 | - | - | TRBV5-4 | CASSPGGGRTDTQYF | TGTGCCAGCAGCCCTGGGGGGGGGCGCACAGATACGCAGTATTTT
TRBJ1-3 | - | - | TRBV5-1 | CASSLTRAVSGNTIYF | TGCGCCAGCAGCTTGACTAGGGCCGTCTCTGGAAACACCATATATTTT
TRBJ1-2 | - | - | TRBV13 | CASSLGGRDYGYTF | TGTGCCAGCAGCTTAGGTGGGAGAGACTATGGCTACACCTTC
TRBJ2-1 | - | - | TRBV4-1 | CASSNPSSYNEQFF | TGCGCCAGCAGCAATCCATCCTCCTACAATGAGCAGTTCTTC
TRBJ2-5 | TRBD2 | - | TRBV3-1/TRBV3-2 | CASSQGLEEETQYF | TGTGCCAGCAGCCAGGGACTAGAAGAAGAGACCCAGTACTTC
TRBJ2-3 | - | - | TRBV18 | CASSPPAPPPTQYF | TGTGCCAGCTCACCACCGGCCCCGCCTCCTACGCAGTATTTT
TRBJ2-1 | TRBD1 | - | TRBV3-1/TRBV3-2 | CASLDRGSSYNEQFF | TGTGCCAGTTTGGACAGGGGGAGCTCCTACAATGAGCAGTTCTTC
TRBJ1-2 | - | - | TRBV7-9 | CASSSFSYGYTF | TGTGCCAGCAGCTCATTTTCCTATGGCTACACCTTC
TRBJ2-1 | TRBD2 | - | TRBV5-1 | CASSLVAGPAYNEQFF | TGCGCCAGCAGCTTGGTAGCGGGGCCTGCCTACAATGAGCAGTTCTTC
TRBJ2-1 | - | - | TRBV27 | CASSRYNEQFF | TGTGCCAGCAGCCGGTACAATGAGCAGTTCTTC
TRBJ1-5 | - | - | TRBV30 | CAWSSPGPLSRRKNQPQHF | TGTGCCTGGAGCAGTCCCGGGCCGTTGAGTAGGAGGAAAAATCAGCCCCAGCATTTT
TRBJ2-7 | - | many | TRBV27 | CASFLSSYEQYF | TGTGCCAGCTTTCTTAGCTCCTACGAGCAGTACTTC
TRBJ2-4 | TRBD1 | - | TRBV5-6 | CASSFGQGAGDIQYF | TGTGCCAGCAGCTTTGGACAGGGGGCCGGGGACATTCAGTACTTC
TRBJ2-3 | - | - | TRBV5-5 | CASRVGDTQYF | TGTGCCAGCAGAGTGGGCGATACGCAGTATTTT
TRBJ1-1 | - | - | TRBV6-1 | CASRGAVNTEAFF | TGTGCCAGCAGAGGGGCAGTGAACACTGAAGCTTTCTTT
TRBJ2-3 | TRBD2 | - | TRBV5-4 | CASSPSGGAVGTDTQYF | TGTGCCAGCAGCCCTAGCGGGGGGGCCGTAGGCACAGATACGCAGTATTTT
TRBJ2-7 | TRBD2 | - | TRBV10-3 | CAIGLSELAVYEQYF | TGTGCCATCGGCCTTTCGGAGCTAGCGGTCTACGAGCAGTACTTC
TRBJ1-1 | - | - | TRBV4-1 | CASSQDGAGDTEAFF | TGCGCCAGCAGCCAAGATGGCGCAGGCGACACTGAAGCTTTCTTT
TRBJ2-7 | TRBD1 | - | TRBV5-6 | CASSVGGQGGLEQYF | TGTGCCAGCAGCGTGGGGGGACAGGGAGGATTGGAGCAGTACTTC
TRBJ2-1 | TRBD2 | - | TRBV11-3 | CASSYASGGRVHEQFF | TGTGCCAGCAGCTACGCTAGCGGGGGAAGGGTTCATGAGCAGTTCTTC
TRBJ1-2 | - | - | TRBV7-9 | CASTLDRDINYGYTF | TGTGCCAGCACCCTGGACAGAGATATTAACTATGGCTACACCTTC
TRBJ1-1 | - | - | TRBV13 | CASSLAQGVTEAFF | TGTGCCAGCAGCTTAGCACAGGGAGTGACTGAAGCTTTCTTT
TRBJ2-3 | - | - | TRBV4-1 | CASSQDPLGSGSTDTQYF | TGCGCCAGCAGCCAGGATCCTTTGGGGAGCGGGAGCACAGATACGCAGTATTTT